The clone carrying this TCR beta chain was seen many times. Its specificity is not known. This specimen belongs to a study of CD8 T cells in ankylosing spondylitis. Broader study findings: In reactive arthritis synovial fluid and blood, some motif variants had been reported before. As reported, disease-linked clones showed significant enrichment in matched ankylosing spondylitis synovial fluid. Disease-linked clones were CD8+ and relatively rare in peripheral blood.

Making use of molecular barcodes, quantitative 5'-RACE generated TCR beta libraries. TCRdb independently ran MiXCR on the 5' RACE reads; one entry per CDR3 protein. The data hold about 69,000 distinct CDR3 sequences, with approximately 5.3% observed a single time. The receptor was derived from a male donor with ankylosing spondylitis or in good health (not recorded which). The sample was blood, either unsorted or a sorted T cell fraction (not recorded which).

CDR3 amino acids: CASSQDMGGYEQYF. CDR3 bases: TGCGCCAGCAGCCAAGATATGGGCGGTTACGAGCAGTACTTC. The rearrangement joins TRBV4-3 to TRBJ2-7; D not certain. Germline V gives CDR1 LGHNA, CDR2 YSLEER. The V end lost 0 bases, the J end lost 4 bases, and 10 bases lay between the germline ends. This CDR3 has 14 amino acids.